The T cell receptor (beta chain) described here comes from a study of cytomegalovirus exposure and HLA in healthy donors. Researchers ran the PCR with 60 Vbeta and 13 Jbeta primers. Repertoires were generated with immunoSEQ multiplex PCR, while TCRdb's copy carries only in-frame clones and drops some. In the table there are 150,000 or so clones, around 77% of which are singletons. A word on this clone: What it recognizes is unknown.

The CDR3 is made up of 14 amino acids. The germline V gene has CDR1 MNHNY and CDR2 SVGAGI (reference sequence). The V gene end was trimmed by 2 bases and the J gene end by 9 bases; junction bases not matched to a gene: 4. Study conclusions and caveats: TCR beta sequences reportedly predicted most subjects' HLA-A and HLA-B alleles accurately. Productive status was seen about 87% or about 30% of the time for most TCR beta V segments in an earlier analysis.

The receptor was derived from a woman in her 30s in good health and CMV-seronegative. The V and J genes are TRBV6-6 and TRBJ1-6; 7 bases map to TRBD1. Sequenced sample: PBMCs. Here the CDR3 DNA reads TGTGCCAGCAGTTACCGACAGGGCAGTTCACCCCTCCACTTT. This codes for CASSYRQGSSPLHF.